Described below is a single T cell receptor (beta chain) sequence and its context. What it binds is unknown. Library preparation (for TCRbeta) was performed with unique molecular identifiers. TCRdb re-called the PCR reads with MiXCR, one entry per CDR3 protein. Counted here are a few hundred thousand distinct CDR3 sequences, 27% occurring once; the ten biggest clones make up 30% to 45%. The data stem from a study of T-cell reconstitution after alpha-beta-depleted transplantation in children. Regarding the study as a whole: After transplant, at about two months, alpha-beta T cells were reportedly derived from several hundred expanded graft clones. Most T-cell counts and diversity one year after the transplant came from T cells that were newly produced. Diversity of TCRbeta at day 60 was high in some patients, arising from surviving recipient T cells and thymic progenitors.

The source of this sequence is a boy under two years old with Wiskott-Aldrich syndrome, due to receive a stem cell transplant. Sequences were derived from PBMCs, sampled before TCRalphabeta/CD19-depleted stem cell transplant.

The CDR3 protein is CASSPTGQDYSNTF. The CDR3 coding sequence is TGTGCCAGCTCACCTACGGGACAGGATTATTCGAACACCTTC. This chain uses TRBV18 with TRBJ1-2, with TRBD1 matching over 8 bases. Germline V gene data show CDR1 as KGHSH and CDR2 as LQKENI. This CDR3 region has 14 residues. V shed 3 bases, J shed 12 bases, and the junction held 12 bases outside the gene matches.